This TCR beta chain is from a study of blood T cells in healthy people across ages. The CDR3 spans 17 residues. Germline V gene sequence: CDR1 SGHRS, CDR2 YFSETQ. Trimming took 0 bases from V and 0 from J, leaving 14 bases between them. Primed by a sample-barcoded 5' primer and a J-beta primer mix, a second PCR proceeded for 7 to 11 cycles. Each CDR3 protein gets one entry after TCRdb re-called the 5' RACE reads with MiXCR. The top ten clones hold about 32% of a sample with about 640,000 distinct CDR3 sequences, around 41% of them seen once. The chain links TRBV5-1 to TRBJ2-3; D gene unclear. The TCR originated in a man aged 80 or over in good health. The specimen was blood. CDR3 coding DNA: TGCGCCAGCAGCTTGGATTTCCGGACGCCTAGCACAGATACGCAGTATTTT. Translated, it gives CASSLDFRTPSTDTQYF.